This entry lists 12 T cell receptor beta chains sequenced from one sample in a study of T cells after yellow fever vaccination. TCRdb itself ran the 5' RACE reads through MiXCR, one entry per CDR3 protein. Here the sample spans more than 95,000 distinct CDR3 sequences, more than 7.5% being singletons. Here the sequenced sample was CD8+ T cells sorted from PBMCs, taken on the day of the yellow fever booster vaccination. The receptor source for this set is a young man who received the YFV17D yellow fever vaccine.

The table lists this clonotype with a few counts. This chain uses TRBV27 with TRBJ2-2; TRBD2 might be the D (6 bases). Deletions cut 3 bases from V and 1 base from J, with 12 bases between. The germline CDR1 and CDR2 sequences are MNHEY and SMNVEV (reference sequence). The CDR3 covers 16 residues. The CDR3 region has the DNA TGTGCCAGCAGTTTGAGCTGGGGGGAGAACACCGGGGAGCTGTTTTTT. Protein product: CASSLSWGENTGELFF.

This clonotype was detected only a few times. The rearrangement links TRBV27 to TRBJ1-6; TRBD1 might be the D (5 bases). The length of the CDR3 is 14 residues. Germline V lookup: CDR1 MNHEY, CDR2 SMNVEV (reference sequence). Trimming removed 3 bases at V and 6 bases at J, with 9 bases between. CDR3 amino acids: CASSFGALNSPLHF. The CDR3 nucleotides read TGTGCCAGCAGTTTCGGGGCCCTTAATTCACCCCTCCACTTT.

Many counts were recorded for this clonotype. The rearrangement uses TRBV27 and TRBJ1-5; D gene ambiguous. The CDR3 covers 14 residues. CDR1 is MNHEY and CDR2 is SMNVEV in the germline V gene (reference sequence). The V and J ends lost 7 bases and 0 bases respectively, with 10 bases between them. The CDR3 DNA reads TGTGCCAGCAAGGAGGGTTATAGCAATCAGCCCCAGCATTTT. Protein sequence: CASKEGYSNQPQHF.

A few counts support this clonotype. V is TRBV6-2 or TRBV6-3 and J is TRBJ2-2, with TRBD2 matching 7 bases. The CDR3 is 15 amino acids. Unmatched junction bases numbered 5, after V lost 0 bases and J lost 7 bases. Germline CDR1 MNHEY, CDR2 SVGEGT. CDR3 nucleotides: TGTGCCAGCAGTTACTCGACTAGCTGGGTCGGGGAGCTGTTTTTT. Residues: CASSYSTSWVGELFF.

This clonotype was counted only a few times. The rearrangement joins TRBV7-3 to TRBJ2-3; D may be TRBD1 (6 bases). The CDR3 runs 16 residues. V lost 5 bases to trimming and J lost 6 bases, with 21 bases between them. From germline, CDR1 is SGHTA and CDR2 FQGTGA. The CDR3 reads CASSPRILVGADTQYF. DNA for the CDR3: TGTGCCAGCAGCCCCCGGATTCTGGTGGGGGCGGATACGCAGTATTTT.

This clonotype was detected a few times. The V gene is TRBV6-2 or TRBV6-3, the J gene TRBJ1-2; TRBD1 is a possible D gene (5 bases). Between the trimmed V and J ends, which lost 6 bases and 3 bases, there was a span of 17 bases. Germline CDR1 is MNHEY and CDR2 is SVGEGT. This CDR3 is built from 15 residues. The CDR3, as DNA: TGTGCCAGCAGCCGAAAGGCACAGGTGGACTATGGCTACACCTTC. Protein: CASSRKAQVDYGYTF.

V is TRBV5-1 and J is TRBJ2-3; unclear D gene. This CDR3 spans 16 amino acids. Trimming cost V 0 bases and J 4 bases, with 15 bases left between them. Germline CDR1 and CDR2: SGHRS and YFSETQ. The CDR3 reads CASSLVTSQPSDTQYF. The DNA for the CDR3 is TGCGCCAGCAGCTTGGTGACGTCCCAACCATCAGATACGCAGTATTTT.

CDR3 sequence (DNA): TGCGCCAGCAGCCGATCAACAGGGGGCGAGCAGTACGTC. Its translation: CASSRSTGGEQYV. The chain couples TRBV4-3 to TRBJ2-7; 8 positions agree with TRBD1. This CDR3 spans 13 amino acids. Germline CDR1 reads LGHNA; CDR2 reads YSLEER. The V and J ends lost 4 bases and 6 bases, in that order; junction bases with no gene match: 5.

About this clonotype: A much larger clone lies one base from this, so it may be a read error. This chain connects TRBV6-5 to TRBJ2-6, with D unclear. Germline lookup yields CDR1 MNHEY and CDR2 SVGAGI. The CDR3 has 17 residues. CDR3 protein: CAGSLYRAISGANVLTF. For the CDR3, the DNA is TGTGCCGGCAGTTTGTATAGGGCCATCTCTGGGGCCAACGTCCTGACTTTC.

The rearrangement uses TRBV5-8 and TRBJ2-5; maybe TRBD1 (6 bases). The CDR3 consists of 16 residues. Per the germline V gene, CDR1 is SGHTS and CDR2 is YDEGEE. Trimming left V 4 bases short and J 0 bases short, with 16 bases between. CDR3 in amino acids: CASSRGVRGDQETQYF. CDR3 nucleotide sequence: TGTGCCAGCAGCCGGGGAGTCAGGGGTGACCAAGAGACCCAGTACTTC.

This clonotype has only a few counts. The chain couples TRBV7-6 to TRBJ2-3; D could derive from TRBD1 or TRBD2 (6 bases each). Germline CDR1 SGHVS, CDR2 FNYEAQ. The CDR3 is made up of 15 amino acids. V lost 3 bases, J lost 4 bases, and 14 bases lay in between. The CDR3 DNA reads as TGTGCCAGCAGCTTTTCGGGGGCCTCAGCAGATACGCAGTATTTT. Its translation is CASSFSGASADTQYF.

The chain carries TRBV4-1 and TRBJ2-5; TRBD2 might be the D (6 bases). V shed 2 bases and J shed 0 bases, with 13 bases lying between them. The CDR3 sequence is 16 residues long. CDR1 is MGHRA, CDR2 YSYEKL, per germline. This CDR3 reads CASSQRIRDYQETQYF. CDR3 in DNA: TGCGCCAGCAGCCAACGGATCCGGGACTACCAAGAGACCCAGTACTTC.